This T cell receptor (beta chain) originates from a study of blood T cell repertoires in COVID-19. From germline, CDR1 is ENHRY and CDR2 SYGVKD. CDR3 length equals 11 residues. Trimming removed 3 bases from V and 5 bases from J, with 4 bases in between. This table comes from immunoSEQ multiplex PCR, and its TCRdb copy is limited to in-frame clones, with some not included. Among some 250,000 clones, 88% were seen once, and the ten largest hold 0.95% to 1%. Sequenced: peripheral blood. This chain connects TRBV10-3 to TRBJ1-2; D is undetermined. The origin of this receptor is a woman between 35 and 50 years old who had recovered from COVID-19. The chain's CDR3 is CAISDAYGYTF. The CDR3 DNA sequence: TGTGCCATCAGTGATGCGTATGGCTACACCTTC.